These 27 T cell receptor beta chains share one sample of origin, sequenced in a study of chemoradiotherapy in HPV16-positive cancers. Repertoires were generated with immunoSEQ multiplex PCR, while TCRdb's copy carries only in-frame clones and drops some. Of fewer than 750 clones listed, 80% to 95% are singletons. The input for sequencing was tumor tissue, taken from a patient who underwent chemoradiotherapy. Receptor source: a human donor with HPV-associated anogenital cancer.

The chain uses TRBV29-1 and TRBJ2-7; the match to TRBD2 covers 13 bases. The CDR3 sequence is 15 residues long. Germline-derived CDR1 and CDR2 are SQVTM and ANQGSEA. Trimming at V came to 6 bases and at J to 0 bases, leaving 5 bases not matched to a gene. The CDR3 sequence is CSVRGLAGHSYEQYF. The CDR3 DNA reads as TGCAGCGTGCGGGGACTAGCGGGGCACTCCTACGAGCAGTACTTC.

V and J are TRBV5-1 and TRBJ1-3, with D maybe TRBD1 (6 bases). V was cut by 4 bases and J by 0 bases, with 14 bases left in between. Germline CDR1 is SGHRS and CDR2 is YFSETQ. The CDR3 extends over 16 amino acids. The CDR3 DNA is TGCGCCAGCAGCGAACAACAGGGACGCTCTGGAAACACCATATATTTT. Translating gives CASSEQQGRSGNTIYF. Drawing the rest from reference TRBV5-1 and TRBJ1-3, the complete variable domain is KAGVTQTPRYLIKTRGQQVTLSCSPISGHRSVSWYQQTPGQGLQFLFEYFSETQRNKGNFPGRFSGRQFSNSRSEMNVSTLELGDSALYLCASSEQQGRSGNTIYFGEGSWLTVV.

The rearrangement links TRBV6-5 to TRBJ2-1; no clear D gene. This CDR3 region has 14 residues. From germline, CDR1 is MNHEY and CDR2 SVGAGI. The ends were cut back, 6 bases at V and 0 bases at J, with 9 bases in the middle. CDR3 region: CASSSFGSYNEQFF. Here the CDR3 DNA reads TGTGCCAGCAGCTCCTTTGGCTCCTACAATGAGCAGTTCTTC.

The chain couples TRBV10-3 to TRBJ2-7, with D maybe TRBD1 (5 bases). The V gene lost 0 bases and the J gene lost 5 bases, with 5 bases spanning the gap. CDR1 is ENHRY and CDR2 is SYGVKD in the germline V gene. CDR3 length: 12 amino acids. CDR3 coding DNA: TGTGCCATCAGTGAGTCCAGGGACGAGCAGTACTTC. The encoded protein is CAISESRDEQYF.

V usage is TRBV7-8 and J usage is TRBJ1-4, with D perhaps TRBD1 (6 bases). The CDR3 runs 15 residues. V was cut by 1 base and J by 6 bases, with 12 bases left in between. Germline CDR1 SGHVS, CDR2 FQNEAQ. The CDR3 bases are TGTGCCAGCAGCTTAGGAGGGGGAATTGATGAAAAACTGTTTTTT. It yields the protein CASSLGGGIDEKLFF.

This chain links TRBV7-3 with TRBJ2-2, with TRBD2 identical over 8 bases. This CDR3 is 16 amino acids long. The germline CDR1 and CDR2 sequences are SGHTA and FQGTGA. V lost 3 bases and J lost 2; bases outside the gene matches: 5. This CDR3 is CASSLLRTSNTGELFF. Written as DNA, the CDR3 is TGTGCCAGCAGCTTGTTAAGGACTAGCAACACCGGGGAGCTGTTTTTT. The entire variable domain, with the rest obtained from reference TRBV7-3 and TRBJ2-2, is as follows: GAGVSQTPSNKVTEKGKYVELRCDPISGHTALYWYRQSLGQGPEFLIYFQGTGAADDSGLPNDRFFAVRPEGSVSTLKIQRTERGDSAVYLCASSLLRTSNTGELFFGEGSRLTVL.

This clone was recorded only once. J is TRBJ2-7 and V is TRBV5-5; 7 bases line up with TRBD2. CDR3 length: 15 amino acids. Germline CDR1 is SGHKS and CDR2 is YYEKEE (reference sequence). The ends lost 0 bases at V and 3 bases at J; junction bases unmatched: 6. The CDR3 loop reads CASSLAPAGNYEQYF. CDR3 in DNA: TGTGCCAGCAGCTTGGCCCCAGCGGGAAACTACGAGCAGTACTTC.

This clone has a single count. V usage is TRBV6-4 and J usage is TRBJ2-7; D not resolved. CDR1 and CDR2 (germline): MRHNA, SNTAGT. The CDR3 extends over 11 amino acids. Trimming pared 2 bases from V and 4 bases from J, leaving 3 bases between. CDR3 coding DNA: TGTGCCAGCAGTGACAGATACGAGCAGTACTTC. It translates to CASSDRYEQYF.

This chain links TRBV11-2 with TRBJ1-1; 8 bases fit TRBD1. Germline lookup yields CDR1 SGHAT and CDR2 FQNNGV. V was pared by 3 bases and J by 1 base, with 1 base of the junction left unmatched. This CDR3 comprises 14 residues. The CDR3 bases are TGTGCCAGCAGCTTCGGACAGGGGAACACTGAAGCTTTCTTT. Protein: CASSFGQGNTEAFF. The entire variable domain, with the rest obtained from reference TRBV11-2 and TRBJ1-1, is as follows: EAGVAQSPRYKIIEKRQSVAFWCNPISGHATLYWYQQILGQGPKLLIQFQNNGVVDDSQLPKDRFSAERLKGVDSTLKIQPAKLEDSAVYLCASSFGQGNTEAFFGQGTRLTVV.

This clone was recorded once. This chain links TRBV7-2 with TRBJ2-3, with D perhaps being TRBD1 or TRBD2 (6 bases each). CDR1 is SGHTA, CDR2 FQGNSA, per germline. This CDR3 spans 16 amino acids. The V gene lost 5 bases and the J gene lost 1 base, with 16 bases spanning the gap. CDR3 loop: CASSRGANRGTDTQYF. DNA for the CDR3: TGTGCCAGCAGCAGGGGGGCGAATCGCGGCACAGATACGCAGTATTTT. The complete variable domain, with remaining parts taken from reference TRBV7-2 and TRBJ2-3, reads GAGVSQSPSNKVTEKGKDVELRCDPISGHTALYWYRQSLGQGLEFLIYFQGNSAPDKSGLPSDRFSAERTGGSVSTLTIQRTQQEDSAVYLCASSRGANRGTDTQYFGPGTRLTVL.

The genes are TRBV29-1 and TRBJ1-2; D unclear. The V end was cut by 6 bases, the J end by 0 bases, with 14 bases between. This CDR3 comprises 14 residues. CDR1 is SQVTM, CDR2 ANQGSEA, per germline. In nucleotides, the CDR3 is TGCAGCGTCCCAACGGAATTCCCTAACTATGGCTACACCTTC. Translating gives CSVPTEFPNYGYTF.

The chain uses TRBV7-2 and TRBJ1-6; D is ambiguous. The CDR3 runs 12 residues. Germline values: CDR1 SGHTA, CDR2 FQGNSA. Between the trimmed V and J ends, which lost 5 bases and 10 bases, there was a span of 9 bases. CDR3 loop: CASSPSMSPLHF. DNA for the CDR3: TGTGCCAGCAGCCCCTCTATGTCACCCCTCCACTTT.

This clone was seen only once. The chain links TRBV5-1 to TRBJ1-3; tentatively, D is TRBD1 (5 bases). Trimming left V 4 bases short and J 6 bases short, with 14 bases between. CDR1 and CDR2 from the germline V gene are SGHRS and YFSETQ. CDR3 length: 14 amino acids. The CDR3 reads CASSQGEGINTIYF. Written as DNA, the CDR3 is TGCGCCAGCAGCCAAGGGGAGGGCATAAACACCATATATTTT.

This clone was detected only once. The chain joins TRBV6-1 to TRBJ1-1; D is unresolved. Trimming pared 5 bases from V and 6 bases from J, leaving 10 bases between. Germline V gives CDR1 MNHNS, CDR2 SASEGT. The CDR3 is made up of 12 amino acids. CDR3 amino acids: CASSHHMAEAFF. The CDR3, as DNA: TGTGCCAGCAGTCATCACATGGCTGAAGCTTTCTTT.

This clone appeared a single time. The chain carries TRBV11-3 and TRBJ2-1, with D tentatively TRBD2 (6 bases). Germline lookup yields CDR1 SGHNT and CDR2 YENEEA. The V gene lost 4 bases and the J gene lost 0 bases, with 10 bases spanning the gap. The CDR3 totals 15 residues. The CDR3, as DNA: TGTGCCAGCAGCTCGGGGGTTAGCTCCTACAATGAGCAGTTCTTC. Translation gives CASSSGVSSYNEQFF. Variable domain in full (rest from reference TRBV11-3 and TRBJ2-1): EAGVVQSPRYKIIEKKQPVAFWCNPISGHNTLYWYLQNLGQGPELLIRYENEEAVDDSQLPKDRFSAERLKGVDSTLKIQPAELGDSAVYLCASSSGVSSYNEQFFGPGTRLTVL.

This clone has only one observation. This chain uses TRBV7-9 with TRBJ1-1; D is unclear. Trimming shortened V by 5 bases and J by 11 bases, and 18 bases separated the two germline ends. Per germline, CDR1 SEHNR and CDR2 FQNEAQ (reference sequence). CDR3 length: 13 residues. The CDR3 sequence: CASSADGGRWAFF. DNA of the CDR3: TGTGCCAGCAGCGCTGACGGTGGTCGATGGGCTTTCTTT. The full variable domain, its missing parts supplied by reference TRBV7-9 and TRBJ1-1, is DTGVSQNPRHKITKRGQNVTFRCDPISEHNRLYWYRQTLGQGPEFLTYFQNEAQLEKSRLLSDRFSAERPKGSFSTLEIQRTEQGDSAMYLCASSADGGRWAFFGQGTRLTVV.

The chain couples TRBV5-6 to TRBJ2-5; perhaps D is TRBD1 or TRBD2 (5 bases each). Germline CDR1 SGHDT, CDR2 YYEEEE. The CDR3 covers 15 residues. Trimming removed 1 base from V and 4 bases from J, with 14 bases in between. The CDR3 DNA follows: TGTGCCAGCAGCTTGTCCGGGCCAGGGAGAGAGACCCAGTACTTC. Residues: CASSLSGPGRETQYF.

This clone has a handful of counts. The chain recombines TRBV4-1 with TRBJ1-2; D gene unclear. The V gene's germline CDR1 is MGHRA and CDR2 YSYEKL. This CDR3 has 15 residues. V was cut by 0 bases and J by 3 bases, with 11 bases left in between. CDR3 in DNA: TGCGCCAGCAGCCAAGATATGACGGACTACTATGGCTACACCTTC. Protein product: CASSQDMTDYYGYTF.

The rearrangement joins TRBV5-6 to TRBJ1-3; no firm D call. The germline V gene encodes CDR1 SGHDT and CDR2 YYEEEE. V was shortened by 1 base and J by 2 bases, with 7 bases between the two germline ends. The CDR3 contains 14 residues. Here the CDR3 reads CASSLFAAGNTIYF. CDR3 DNA: TGTGCCAGCAGCTTGTTTGCGGCTGGAAACACCATATATTTT.

This rearrangement joins TRBV9 to TRBJ2-1; possible D gene TRBD2, 5 bases. V was trimmed by 3 bases and J by 6 bases, leaving 7 bases between them. CDR3 length: 12 residues. The germline V gene encodes CDR1 SGDLS and CDR2 YYNGEE. For the CDR3, the DNA is TGTGCCAGCAGCGCAACTAGCAATGAGCAGTTCTTC. Encoded protein: CASSATSNEQFF.

This sequence joins TRBV30 and TRBJ1-2; 10 bases match TRBD1. CDR3 length equals 15 residues. The J segment lost 5 bases and the V segment lost 5 bases, leaving 11 bases of the junction unmatched. The V gene's germline CDR1 is GTSNPN and CDR2 SVGIG (reference sequence). CDR3 sequence (DNA): TGTGCCTGGGGGGGATCGACAGGGGGCAGATATGGCTACACCTTC. This encodes CAWGGSTGGRYGYTF.

This clone was seen just once. This chain joins TRBV5-5 and TRBJ1-5, with a weak D call TRBD1 (5 bases). The CDR3 contains 17 residues. The V end lost 4 bases, the J end lost 1 base, and 18 bases lay between the germline ends. Germline-derived CDR1 and CDR2 are SGHKS and YYEKEE (reference sequence). The CDR3 sequence: CASSQQESVLSNQPQHF. CDR3 in DNA: TGTGCCAGCAGCCAACAGGAATCGGTCCTAAGCAATCAGCCCCAGCATTTT.

CDR3 region: CASSQGRVRSPLHF. The CDR3 DNA reads as TGCGCCAGCAGCCAAGGCCGGGTTCGGTCACCCCTCCACTTT. This chain connects TRBV4-1 to TRBJ1-6; D call uncertain. Trimming pared 1 base from V and 10 bases from J, leaving 11 bases between. Germline V gene data show CDR1 as MGHRA and CDR2 as YSYEKL. The CDR3 extends over 14 amino acids.

The gene calls are TRBV27 and TRBJ2-2; TRBD1 matches 9 bases. Germline values: CDR1 MNHEY, CDR2 SMNVEV (reference sequence). The junction had 4 bases not matched to a gene; V was cut back by 7 bases and J by 4 bases. The CDR3 is 14 residues long. CDR3 amino acids: CASTRDRATGELFF. CDR3 coding DNA: TGTGCCAGCACTAGGGACAGGGCCACCGGGGAGCTGTTTTTT.

The rearrangement uses TRBV7-9 and TRBJ2-6, with D hard to call. V dropped 5 bases and J dropped 1 base, with 9 bases sitting between them. The V gene's germline CDR1 is SEHNR and CDR2 FQNEAQ (reference sequence). The length of the CDR3 is 15 residues. In DNA form, the CDR3 reads TGTGCCAGCAGCCCCGTTATTTCTGGGGCCAACGTCCTGACTTTC. Translated: CASSPVISGANVLTF.

The genes are TRBV10-3 and TRBJ2-3; D is unclear. CDR1 and CDR2 from the germline V gene are ENHRY and SYGVKD. The CDR3 consists of 12 residues. V dropped 0 bases and J dropped 5 bases, with 3 bases sitting between them. This chain's CDR3 is CAISESRDTQYF. The CDR3 coding sequence is TGTGCCATCAGTGAGTCCAGAGATACGCAGTATTTT.

V gene TRBV4-3 combines with J gene TRBJ1-2; D not certain. Germline V lookup: CDR1 LGHNA, CDR2 YSLEER. V shed 0 bases and J shed 4 bases, with 9 bases lying between them. The CDR3 sequence is 14 residues long. CDR3: CASSQEWVGYGYTF. DNA for the CDR3: TGCGCCAGCAGCCAAGAATGGGTGGGCTATGGCTACACCTTC.